The 19 T cell receptor beta chains reported below all come from one sample, sequenced in a study of control samples from healthy donors and cancer patients. The data were produced by immunoSEQ multiplex PCR, yet TCRdb's version contains in-frame clones alone and is incomplete. Of tens of thousands of clones listed, roughly 96% are singletons. Sample: blood. The origin of the receptors is a woman in her twenties or thirties in good health.

V is TRBV27 and J is TRBJ2-3; 7 bases match TRBD2. Germline V gene data show CDR1 as MNHEY and CDR2 as SMNVEV (reference sequence). This CDR3 contains 17 residues. Unmatched junction bases numbered 12, after V lost 6 bases and J lost 0 bases. CDR3 nucleotide sequence: TGTGCCAGCAGCCGTACGTCCCTAGCGGTTAGCACAGATACGCAGTATTTT. This encodes CASSRTSLAVSTDTQYF.

Concerning this clone: The junction and the germline gene differ at one end; a read error may be behind it. V usage is TRBV12-3 or TRBV12-4 and J usage is TRBJ1-5, with 8 bases matching TRBD1. The CDR3 extends over 11 amino acids. DNA for the CDR3: TGTGCCAGCAGCTTGGGACAGGCTCCGGATTTT. Translation gives CASSLGQAPDF.

This chain joins TRBV2 and TRBJ2-1; TRBD2 matches at 12 bases. Germline values: CDR1 SNHLY, CDR2 FYNNEI. V dropped 6 bases and J dropped 7; count of bases not matched to a gene: 4. CDR3 length equals 14 residues. For the CDR3, the DNA is TGTGCCAGCAGCGCCGGGACTAGCGGGAATGAGCAGTTCTTC. Its translation: CASSAGTSGNEQFF.

The chain couples TRBV5-4 to TRBJ1-1; D is possibly TRBD1 (6 bases). The V and J ends lost 2 bases and 0 bases respectively, with 11 bases between them. Germline CDR1 reads SGHNT; CDR2 reads YYREEE (reference sequence). The CDR3 runs to 15 residues. CDR3 in amino acids: CASSLEDRLNTEAFF. The DNA for the CDR3 is TGTGCCAGCAGCTTAGAGGACAGATTGAACACTGAAGCTTTCTTT.

The V gene is TRBV24-1, the J gene TRBJ1-3; D gene ambiguous. The length of the CDR3 is 12 residues. V lost 4 bases and J lost 4, with 4 bases in between. Per the germline V gene, CDR1 is KGHDR and CDR2 is SFDVKD. The CDR3 nucleotides are TGTGCCACCAGTGAATCCGGAAACACCATATATTTT. Translation: CATSESGNTIYF.

The chain carries TRBV6-6 and TRBJ2-7, with a possible D match to TRBD1 (5 bases). Germline V gene data show CDR1 as MNHNY and CDR2 as SVGAGI (reference sequence). The CDR3 totals 13 residues. Trimming took 11 bases from V and 3 from J, leaving 17 bases between them. The CDR3 sequence is CASGQDKNYEQYF. The CDR3 bases are TGTGCCTCCGGGCAGGACAAAAACTACGAGCAGTACTTC.

CDR3 DNA sequence: TGTGCCAGCAGCCAGGATACAGGGTGGAGCTATGGCTACACCTTC. Its protein is CASSQDTGWSYGYTF. The gene calls are TRBV4-2 and TRBJ1-2; the D gene is possibly TRBD1 (6 bases). This CDR3 comprises 15 residues. Germline CDR1 LGHNA, CDR2 YNFKEQ. The V end lost 3 bases, the J end lost 4 bases, and 15 bases lay between the germline ends.

This clone is a singleton in its sample. The rearrangement links TRBV4-1 to TRBJ2-3; D ambiguous. The CDR3 is 14 amino acids. With 2 bases removed from V and 10 bases from J, the gap between germline ends came to 16 bases. Per germline, CDR1 MGHRA and CDR2 YSYEKL. CDR3 sequence: CASSQNDVTYPQYF. CDR3 nucleotide sequence: TGCGCCAGCAGCCAAAATGATGTGACTTATCCGCAGTATTTT.

This CDR3 reads CASSLDPTDTQYF. As DNA, the CDR3 is TGCGCCAGCAGCTTGGACCCGACAGATACGCAGTATTTT. The chain links TRBV5-1 to TRBJ2-3; the D is unclear. Looked up from germline, CDR1 is SGHRS and CDR2 is YFSETQ. V was pared by 0 bases and J by 3 bases, with 5 bases between. This CDR3 is built from 13 residues.

The genes are TRBV29-1 and TRBJ1-4; D is possibly TRBD1 (5 bases). Trimming took off 8 bases at V and 7 bases at J, with 17 bases between the two ends. The CDR3 has 13 amino acids. CDR1 is SQVTM and CDR2 is ANQGSEA in the germline V gene. The CDR3 DNA reads as TGCAGCAAAAAGGGACGGGGGGTTGAAAAACTGTTTTTT. Its translation is CSKKGRGVEKLFF. Full variable domain (missing parts from reference TRBV29-1 and TRBJ1-4): SAVISQKPSRDICQRGTSLTIQCQVDSQVTMMFWYRQQPGQSLTLIATANQGSEATYESGFVIDKFPISRPNLTFSTLTVSNMSPEDSSIYLCSKKGRGVEKLFFGSGTQLSVL.

The rearrangement joins TRBV7-9 to TRBJ2-3; weak D call: TRBD2 (6 bases). Germline loops: CDR1 SEHNR, CDR2 FQNEAQ (reference sequence). Trimming shortened V by 5 bases and J by 2 bases, and 11 bases separated the two germline ends. This CDR3 is built from 14 residues. The CDR3 is CASSGERVTDTQYF. CDR3 nucleotides: TGTGCCAGCAGCGGGGAGCGGGTCACAGATACGCAGTATTTT.

The chain employs TRBV28 and TRBJ2-1, with 10 bases identical to TRBD2. The V and J ends lost 6 bases and 0 bases, in that order; junction bases with no gene match: 2. This CDR3 is 15 amino acids long. Germline-derived CDR1 and CDR2 are MDHEN and SYDVKM. The CDR3 nucleotides are TGTGCCAGCAGACGGACTAGCGGCTCCTACAATGAGCAGTTCTTC. It specifies CASRRTSGSYNEQFF.

This chain links TRBV12-3 or TRBV12-4 with TRBJ1-4, with D tentatively TRBD1 (5 bases). The CDR3 length is 13 residues. Trimming took off 0 bases at V and 10 bases at J, with 9 bases between the two ends. The CDR3 is CASSLAPQGKLFF. CDR3 in DNA: TGTGCCAGCAGTTTAGCGCCCCAGGGAAAACTGTTTTTT.

The CDR3 DNA is TGTGCCAGCAGTACGACAGGGCCCTATGGCTACACCTTC. It encodes CASSTTGPYGYTF. V is TRBV28 and J is TRBJ1-2; 7 nucleotides line up with TRBD1. Per the germline V gene, CDR1 is MDHEN and CDR2 is SYDVKM. Trimming at V came to 5 bases and at J to 4 bases, leaving 4 bases not matched to a gene. The CDR3 has 13 residues.

CDR3 DNA: TGTGCCAGCAGTTGGTCGGACTCTAGCACAGATACGCAGTATTTT. Translation gives CASSWSDSSTDTQYF. The gene calls are TRBV28 and TRBJ2-3, with D tentatively TRBD2 (5 bases). This CDR3 has 15 residues. V was clipped by 4 bases and J by 0 bases, with 11 bases between them. Germline V gene sequence: CDR1 MDHEN, CDR2 SYDVKM.

V is TRBV7-9 and J is TRBJ1-3; no clear D gene. The CDR3 covers 16 residues. The V gene's germline CDR1 is SEHNR and CDR2 FQNEAQ (reference sequence). V lost 5 bases to trimming and J lost 0 bases, with 14 bases between them. CDR3 protein: CASSPRRGSSGNTIYF. CDR3 nucleotides: TGTGCCAGCAGCCCGCGTCGTGGTAGCTCTGGAAACACCATATATTTT.

The chain uses TRBV5-1 and TRBJ2-1; 8 nucleotides agree with TRBD1. J lost 4 bases, V lost 1 base, and 7 bases had no gene match. CDR3 length: 16 amino acids. Germline-derived CDR1 and CDR2 are SGHRS and YFSETQ. The CDR3 nucleotides read TGCGCCAGCAGCTTGCCGGGACAGGCAAAATACAATGAGCAGTTCTTC. Translated: CASSLPGQAKYNEQFF.

V and J are TRBV5-4 and TRBJ2-3; 8 bases agree with TRBD1. The CDR3 spans 14 residues. Trimming cost V 1 base and J 6 bases; bases outside gene matches: 4. Germline values: CDR1 SGHNT, CDR2 YYREEE (reference sequence). Here the CDR3 reads CASSLSRDRDTQYF. DNA for the CDR3: TGTGCCAGCAGCTTGTCGCGGGACAGGGATACGCAGTATTTT.

The chain couples TRBV7-8 to TRBJ1-3; possible D gene TRBD1, 6 bases. The germline CDR1 and CDR2 sequences are SGHVS and FQNEAQ. Trimming stripped 1 base from V and 0 bases from J, with 22 bases between. The CDR3 consists of 20 residues. The CDR3 DNA reads as TGTGCCAGCAGCTTAGGCCCAAAAACAGGGTTCCCCCGCTCTGGAAACACCATATATTTT. Its translation is CASSLGPKTGFPRSGNTIYF.